The 31 T cell receptor beta chains in this list originate from one sample, sequenced in a study of blood T cell repertoires in COVID-19 (dated by TCRdb to the early 2020s). The library relied on the immunoSEQ multiplex PCR assay. TCRdb obtained this table from immuneACCESS and retained in-frame rearrangements with V and J assigned. These tables miss some clones; where compared with another copy, unresolved V genes account for less than half of the shortfall, and the remainder is unexplained. The sample data list approximately 84,000 clones, and 85% to 90% of these were observed just once. The top ten clonotypes cover approximately 1.5% of the sample. Sequencing was done on a sample of peripheral blood. These receptors came from a human donor with active COVID-19. The donor label of this sample is uncertain.

This chain uses TRBV27 with TRBJ1-4; D might be TRBD1 (5 bases). V gave up 3 bases and J gave up 5 bases, with 7 bases separating them. CDR3 length: 13 amino acids. Germline V CDR1 and CDR2: MNHEY, SMNVEV (reference sequence). The DNA for the CDR3 is TGTGCCAGCAGTTTCCAGGGAAATGAAAAACTGTTTTTT. Protein: CASSFQGNEKLFF.

The gene calls are TRBV6-2 or TRBV6-3 and TRBJ1-1; maybe TRBD1 (6 bases). The CDR3 length is 14 residues. Germline assignment: CDR1 MNHEY and CDR2 SVGEGT. V was clipped by 4 bases and J by 5 bases, with 14 bases between them. The CDR3 DNA follows: TGTGCCAGCAGTTGGGCAGGGGATGGGACTGAAGCTTTCTTT. It encodes CASSWAGDGTEAFF.

The chain links TRBV3-1 (or the pseudogene TRBV3-2) to TRBJ2-7, with 9 bases aligning to TRBD2. The germline V gene encodes CDR1 LGHDT and CDR2 YNNKEL (reference sequence). The CDR3 is made up of 16 amino acids. V was clipped by 1 base and J by 5 bases; unmatched bases: 9. The CDR3 loop is CASSQVFSGGSNEQYF. The CDR3 DNA sequence: TGTGCCAGCAGCCAAGTATTTAGCGGGGGTTCTAACGAGCAGTACTTC.

The rearrangement joins TRBV4-3 to TRBJ1-5; 7 bases are a match to TRBD1. CDR3 length: 14 amino acids. CDR1 and CDR2 from the germline V gene are LGHNA and YSLEER. After removal of 5 bases from V and 2 bases from J, the junction contained 3 bases not matched to a gene. The CDR3 DNA sequence: TGCGCCAGCAGCGACGGACAGGGCAATCAGCCCCAGCATTTT. Translated, it gives CASSDGQGNQPQHF.

Only one count was recorded for this clone. The chain recombines TRBV6-5 with TRBJ2-2, with D perhaps TRBD2 (7 bases). The CDR3 length is 14 residues. Germline-derived CDR1 and CDR2 are MNHEY and SVGAGI. V was cut by 11 bases and J by 2 bases, with 15 bases left in between. The CDR3 nucleotides are TGTGCCGGACCGGGGGGCCCAAACACCGGGGAGCTGTTTTTT. It codes for CAGPGGPNTGELFF.

V gene TRBV9 combines with J gene TRBJ1-1, with D perhaps matching TRBD1 (5 bases). Germline V gene lookup returns CDR1 SGDLS and CDR2 YYNGEE. This CDR3 comprises 13 residues. The V and J ends lost 1 base and 6 bases respectively, with 10 bases between them. Written as DNA, the CDR3 is TGTGCCAGCAGCGTATTTCAGGGTTCTGAAGCTTTCTTT. It is translated as CASSVFQGSEAFF.

V gene TRBV25-1 combines with J gene TRBJ2-1; TRBD2 matches at 8 bases. The J segment lost 0 bases and the V segment lost 2 bases, leaving 0 bases of the junction unmatched. The CDR3 runs to 15 residues. Germline CDR1 is MGHDK and CDR2 is SYGVNS. CDR3 amino acids: CASSEAGGSYNEQFF. The CDR3 nucleotides are TGTGCCAGCAGTGAAGCGGGGGGCTCCTACAATGAGCAGTTCTTC.

This rearrangement joins TRBV12-3 or TRBV12-4 to TRBJ1-2; TRBD1 might be the D (5 bases). The CDR3 has 13 amino acids. The ends were cut back, 11 bases at V and 7 bases at J, with 20 bases in the middle. The CDR3 region has the DNA TGTGCCGGCTCACTCGGGGACTCCTCTGGCTACACCTTC. It encodes CAGSLGDSSGYTF.

The chain links TRBV19 to TRBJ2-3; 7 bases line up with TRBD1. CDR1 LNHDA and CDR2 SQIVND come from the germline V gene (reference sequence). V shed 3 bases, J shed 2 bases, and the junction held 2 bases outside the gene matches. This CDR3 region has 14 residues. The CDR3 region is CASSMGQITDTQYF. In DNA, the CDR3 is TGTGCCAGTAGTATGGGACAGATCACAGATACGCAGTATTTT.

This rearrangement joins TRBV19 to TRBJ2-3; D unclear. Trimming cost V 8 bases and J 4 bases, with 13 bases left between them. The CDR3 extends over 13 amino acids. Germline V gene lookup returns CDR1 LNHDA and CDR2 SQIVND (reference sequence). The CDR3 sequence: CASGLVVPDTQYF. CDR3 DNA: TGTGCCAGTGGTTTGGTAGTCCCAGATACGCAGTATTTT. Complete variable domain (other parts from reference TRBV19 and TRBJ2-3): DGGITQSPKYLFRKEGQNVTLSCEQNLNHDAMYWYRQDPGQGLRLIYYSQIVNDFQKGDIAEGYSVSREKKESFPLTVTSAQKNPTAFYLCASGLVVPDTQYFGPGTRLTVL.

The V gene is TRBV5-5, the J gene TRBJ2-1; TRBD2 agrees at 8 bases. Trimming at V came to 3 bases and at J to 2 bases, leaving 7 bases not matched to a gene. Per germline, CDR1 SGHKS and CDR2 YYEKEE (reference sequence). The CDR3 contains 16 residues. The CDR3, as DNA: TGTGCCAGCAGCTCCGGGGGTAGCGGGACCTACAATGAGCAGTTCTTC. Residues: CASSSGGSGTYNEQFF.

This clone came up once. The rearrangement joins TRBV29-1 to TRBJ1-1; 8 positions match TRBD1. J was trimmed by 5 bases and V by 7 bases; bases with no gene match: 6. There are 12 residues in the CDR3. CDR1 is SQVTM, CDR2 ANQGSEA, per germline. The CDR3 sequence: CSADRGQTEAFF. The CDR3 DNA is TGCAGCGCTGACAGGGGTCAGACTGAAGCTTTCTTT.

This chain uses TRBV12-3 or TRBV12-4 with TRBJ2-7, with D tentatively TRBD1 (5 bases). The CDR3 runs 13 residues. V was clipped by 6 bases and J by 4 bases, with 13 bases between them. The CDR3 sequence: CASSLGHLYEQYF. Here the CDR3 DNA reads TGTGCCAGCAGCCTCGGACACCTTTACGAGCAGTACTTC.

The chain has TRBV9 and TRBJ2-7, with 9 bases identical to TRBD2. The CDR3 totals 18 residues. Germline lookup yields CDR1 SGDLS and CDR2 YYNGEE. Losses at the gene ends were 0 bases for V and 7 bases for J; bases not matched to a gene: 17. The CDR3 DNA reads as TGTGCCAGCAGCGTAGGAGGGGGTCCGGGACTAGCCCCGCAGGAGCAGTACTTC. Protein product: CASSVGGGPGLAPQEQYF. Combining the CDR3 with reference TRBV9 and TRBJ2-7 gives the whole variable domain DSGVTQTPKHLITATGQRVTLRCSPRSGDLSVYWYQQSLDQGLQFLIQYYNGEERAKGNILERFSAQQFPDLHSELNLSSLELGDSALYFCASSVGGGPGLAPQEQYFGPGTRLTVT.

For the CDR3, the DNA is TGTGCCAGCAGCCAAGATTGGGGGCGCGTGGCAGATACGCAGTATTTT. Its translation: CASSQDWGRVADTQYF. This chain connects TRBV14 to TRBJ2-3, with D maybe TRBD1 (6 bases). From germline, CDR1 is SGHDN and CDR2 FVKESK. The CDR3 loop spans 16 amino acids. V lost 0 bases, J lost 4 bases, and 14 bases lay in between.

The rearrangement uses TRBV7-8 and TRBJ1-1; D gene unclear. Germline assignment: CDR1 SGHVS and CDR2 FQNEAQ. CDR3 length equals 14 residues. Trimming took off 1 base at V and 1 base at J, with 7 bases between the two ends. The CDR3 nucleotides read TGTGCCAGCAGCTTAGATTCCTCGAACACTGAAGCTTTCTTT. It specifies CASSLDSSNTEAFF. The complete variable domain, with remaining parts taken from reference TRBV7-8 and TRBJ1-1, reads GAGVSQSPRYKVAKRGQDVALRCDPISGHVSLFWYQQALGQGPEFLTYFQNEAQLDKSGLPSDRFFAERPEGSVSTLKIQRTQQEDSAVYLCASSLDSSNTEAFFGQGTRLTVV.

This clone was seen a few times. This chain connects TRBV9 to TRBJ2-7; a weak D match, TRBD2 (6 bases). The length of the CDR3 is 16 residues. Germline values: CDR1 SGDLS, CDR2 YYNGEE. Trimming removed 4 bases at V and 4 bases at J, with 21 bases between. CDR3 nucleotides: TGTGCCAGCAGCCGAGCTAGTGGAGGGTCCCATTACGAGCAGTACTTC. Translating it yields CASSRASGGSHYEQYF. The full variable domain, completed using reference TRBV9 and TRBJ2-7, is DSGVTQTPKHLITATGQRVTLRCSPRSGDLSVYWYQQSLDQGLQFLIQYYNGEERAKGNILERFSAQQFPDLHSELNLSSLELGDSALYFCASSRASGGSHYEQYFGPGTRLTVT.

J is TRBJ1-1 and V is TRBV6-1, with D unclear. The CDR3 sequence is 13 residues long. CDR1 is MNHNS and CDR2 is SASEGT in the germline V gene. Trimming removed 1 base at V and 0 bases at J, with 3 bases between. CDR3 nucleotide sequence: TGTGCCAGCAGTGAAGGAGTGAACACTGAAGCTTTCTTT. This gives the protein CASSEGVNTEAFF.

The V call is TRBV2, the J call TRBJ1-3; D not certain. CDR1 and CDR2 from the germline V gene are SNHLY and FYNNEI. This CDR3 has 17 amino acids. V gave up 6 bases and J gave up 0 bases, with 18 bases separating them. CDR3 protein: CASRHTRSAGSGNTIYF. For the CDR3, the DNA is TGTGCCAGCAGGCACACTCGAAGCGCCGGCTCTGGAAACACCATATATTTT.

V usage is TRBV5-1 and J usage is TRBJ1-2; D gene ambiguous. The CDR3 totals 13 residues. Deletions cut 4 bases from V and 4 bases from J, with 11 bases between. CDR1 and CDR2 (germline): SGHRS, YFSETQ. The CDR3 DNA sequence: TGCGCCAGCAGCACGGGATTGAGCTATGGCTACACCTTC. Its protein product is CASSTGLSYGYTF. Looking up the rest from reference TRBV5-1 and TRBJ1-2 gives the full variable domain: KAGVTQTPRYLIKTRGQQVTLSCSPISGHRSVSWYQQTPGQGLQFLFEYFSETQRNKGNFPGRFSGRQFSNSRSEMNVSTLELGDSALYLCASSTGLSYGYTFGSGTRLTVV.

The chain couples TRBV2 to TRBJ2-7; 9 bases align to TRBD1. Germline values: CDR1 SNHLY, CDR2 FYNNEI. V was pared by 4 bases and J by 4 bases, with 5 bases of the junction left unmatched. The CDR3 has 14 residues. This CDR3 is CASSGDRVGYEQYF. CDR3 nucleotide sequence: TGTGCCAGCAGTGGGGACAGGGTTGGGTACGAGCAGTACTTC.

The genes are TRBV7-6 and TRBJ2-3; 10 bases are a match to TRBD1. The CDR3 extends over 18 amino acids. The germline CDR1 and CDR2 sequences are SGHVS and FNYEAQ. Losses at the gene ends were 0 bases for V and 0 bases for J; bases not matched to a gene: 6. This CDR3 reads CASSLAGRQGASTDTQYF. DNA of the CDR3: TGTGCCAGCAGCTTAGCCGGGAGACAGGGGGCAAGCACAGATACGCAGTATTTT.

The chain combines TRBV7-2 with TRBJ2-1, with D tentatively TRBD1 (5 bases). The germline gives CDR1 SGHTA, CDR2 FQGNSA. The CDR3 consists of 15 residues. Deletions cut 2 bases from V and 2 bases from J, with 10 bases between. The CDR3 spells CASSLTQGAYNEQFF. Written as DNA, the CDR3 is TGTGCCAGCAGCTTAACCCAGGGTGCCTACAATGAGCAGTTCTTC.

CDR3 sequence: CASSYRGGEYSPLHF. Here the CDR3 DNA reads TGTGCCAGCAGTTACCGGGGGGGCGAATATTCACCCCTCCACTTT. The chain recombines TRBV6-6 with TRBJ1-6; D may be TRBD1 (6 bases). CDR3 length: 15 amino acids. Trimming took off 2 bases at V and 8 bases at J, with 13 bases between the two ends. The germline V gene has CDR1 MNHNY and CDR2 SVGAGI (reference sequence).

This clone turned up a few times. The chain has TRBV16 and TRBJ1-5; D perhaps matches TRBD1 (6 bases). The CDR3 consists of 14 residues. The germline V and J ends were trimmed by 1 base and 4 bases, with 8 bases remaining between them. Germline V gene sequence: CDR1 KGHSY, CDR2 FQNENV. The CDR3 region is CASSQWTENQPQHF. CDR3 coding DNA: TGTGCCAGCAGCCAATGGACAGAAAATCAGCCCCAGCATTTT.

The rearrangement joins TRBV23-1 to TRBJ2-4; 7 bases are shared with TRBD1. TRBV23-1 is assigned to the ORF class and has an uncertain function. The junction had 8 bases not matched to a gene; V was cut back by 0 bases and J by 0 bases. The CDR3 consists of 18 residues. The CDR3 nucleotides read TGCGCCAGCAGTCAATCGGGGGACAGCTACTTAGCCAAAAACATTCAGTACTTC. Its translation: CASSQSGDSYLAKNIQYF.

This clone was counted only a few times. The chain couples TRBV4-1 to TRBJ1-2; D gene uncertain. The CDR3 contains 15 residues. V was cut by 0 bases and J by 3 bases, with 11 bases left in between. Germline V gene sequence: CDR1 MGHRA, CDR2 YSYEKL. CDR3: CASSQDSGVDYGYTF. The DNA for the CDR3 is TGCGCCAGCAGCCAAGATTCAGGTGTGGACTATGGCTACACCTTC.

This rearrangement joins TRBV9 to TRBJ1-2; weak D call: TRBD1 (5 bases). Germline CDR1 and CDR2: SGDLS and YYNGEE. This CDR3 is built from 15 residues. Trimming took 4 bases from V and 1 from J, leaving 14 bases between them. The CDR3 DNA reads as TGTGCCAGCAGCTCCGGGACTGATATTAACTATGGCTACACCTTC. This codes for CASSSGTDINYGYTF.

The chain links TRBV12-5 to TRBJ1-1; D not resolved. Trimming stripped 6 bases from V and 0 bases from J, with 14 bases between. Germline lookup yields CDR1 LGHNT and CDR2 FRNRAP. The length of the CDR3 is 15 residues. The CDR3 loop is CASGGEVQMNTEAFF. The CDR3, as DNA: TGTGCTAGTGGGGGCGAAGTGCAGATGAACACTGAAGCTTTCTTT.

This chain uses TRBV6-6 with TRBJ1-1; TRBD1 matches at 7 bases. The length of the CDR3 is 15 residues. The J segment lost 3 bases and the V segment lost 2 bases, leaving 6 bases of the junction unmatched. Germline V CDR1 and CDR2: MNHNY, SVGAGI (reference sequence). This chain's CDR3 is CASSYGSGGYTEAFF. The CDR3, as DNA: TGTGCCAGCAGTTACGGGTCAGGGGGTTACACTGAAGCTTTCTTT.

This clone has more than one count but fewer than ten. The chain uses TRBV2 and TRBJ2-7, with a tentative D call TRBD2 (6 bases). CDR3 length: 13 amino acids. Trimming pared 3 bases from V and 4 bases from J, leaving 10 bases between. Germline V CDR1 and CDR2: SNHLY, FYNNEI. The CDR3 region is CASSDQGLYEQYF. CDR3 DNA sequence: TGTGCCAGCAGTGATCAGGGACTGTACGAGCAGTACTTC.